Shown below are 31 T cell receptor beta chains from a single sample sequenced in a study of cytomegalovirus exposure and HLA in healthy donors. With 60 Vbeta and 13 Jbeta primers, the PCR was carried out. Measured with immunoSEQ multiplex PCR; TCRdb has only the in-frame clones, and not every one. The table includes some 200,000 clones, around 86% detected once. The sequencing input was PBMCs. These receptors all come from a man aged 50-59 years in good health and CMV-seronegative.

This clone appeared a few times. This rearrangement joins TRBV5-6 to TRBJ1-4; a weak D match, TRBD1 (5 bases). This CDR3 is 14 amino acids long. Germline lookup yields CDR1 SGHDT and CDR2 YYEEEE. Trimming took 4 bases from V and 5 from J, leaving 12 bases between them. In DNA form, the CDR3 reads TGTGCCAGCAGCGAAGGGGCTAGGAATGAAAAACTGTTTTTT. Protein sequence: CASSEGARNEKLFF.

V and J are TRBV5-4 and TRBJ2-7, with a weak D call TRBD2 (6 bases). The ends were cut back, 0 bases at V and 2 bases at J, with 12 bases in the middle. CDR3 length: 15 amino acids. Per the germline V gene, CDR1 is SGHNT and CDR2 is YYREEE (reference sequence). The DNA for the CDR3 is TGTGCCAGCAGCTTGGGGGGACTGCAGGCCTACGAGCAGTACTTC. Protein product: CASSLGGLQAYEQYF.

The V and J genes are TRBV6-5 and TRBJ1-5; TRBD1 matches at 7 bases. This CDR3 has 15 residues. Germline V gives CDR1 MNHEY, CDR2 SVGAGI. Losses at the gene ends were 6 bases for V and 2 bases for J; bases not matched to a gene: 7. The CDR3 region has the DNA TGTGCCAGCAGACGCAGGGGGACGGGCAATCAGCCCCAGCATTTT. This translates into CASRRRGTGNQPQHF.

The sample holds a few counts of this clone. This chain joins TRBV6-1 and TRBJ2-7; D may be TRBD2 (5 bases). The CDR3 is 14 residues long. V shed 6 bases and J shed 3 bases, with 15 bases lying between them. Germline V CDR1 and CDR2: MNHNS, SASEGT. CDR3 nucleotides: TGTGCCAGCAGCCCAGAGACTATTCTCTACGAGCAGTACTTC. It specifies CASSPETILYEQYF.

The chain employs TRBV7-9 and TRBJ2-1; TRBD2 aligns across 9 bases. Germline V gives CDR1 SEHNR, CDR2 FQNEAQ (reference sequence). CDR3 length equals 16 residues. V trimming: 4 bases; J trimming: 3 bases; junction bases outside the gene matches: 7. The CDR3 nucleotides read TGTGCCAGCAGCTCGGACCTAGCGGGGAACTACAATGAGCAGTTCTTC. Its translation: CASSSDLAGNYNEQFF.

The chain uses TRBV21-1 and TRBJ2-7; the table assigns TRBD2, which was not confirmed against the DNA. TRBV21-1 is deemed a pseudogene. CDR3 length equals 17 residues. For the CDR3, the DNA is TGTGCCAGCAGCTCAACACGGACTAGCGGGAGGACCTACGAGCAGTACTTC. Its translation is CASSSTRTSGRTYEQYF.

The chain joins TRBV6-1 to TRBJ2-2; TRBD2 agrees at 14 bases. Germline V gene lookup returns CDR1 MNHNS and CDR2 SASEGT. This CDR3 is built from 16 residues. V was pared by 1 base and J by 10 bases, with 5 bases of the junction left unmatched. CDR3 in DNA: TGTGCCAGCAGTGAAGGACTAGCGGGAGGGCCTAAGGAGCTGTTTTTT. Residues: CASSEGLAGGPKELFF.

The rearrangement joins TRBV7-9 to TRBJ2-7; TRBD2 matches at 7 bases. The CDR3 is 16 amino acids. Germline V gives CDR1 SEHNR, CDR2 FQNEAQ (reference sequence). V was pared by 1 base and J by 4 bases, with 10 bases of the junction left unmatched. This CDR3 reads CASSLEGQGGIYEQYF. The CDR3, as DNA: TGTGCCAGCAGCTTAGAGGGGCAGGGAGGGATTTACGAGCAGTACTTC.

The CDR3 region has the DNA TGTGCCAGCAGTGACTACGGGGGGCCGAGCACAGATACGCAGTATTTT. Its translation is CASSDYGGPSTDTQYF. The chain combines TRBV6-4 with TRBJ2-3, with TRBD2 as a possible D gene (7 bases). Germline V gene sequence: CDR1 MRHNA, CDR2 SNTAGT. The CDR3 length is 16 residues. The V and J ends lost 1 base and 0 bases respectively, with 11 bases between them.

This chain links TRBV18 with TRBJ2-1, with 9 bases matching TRBD2. This CDR3 contains 16 residues. Per germline, CDR1 KGHSH and CDR2 LQKENI. Trimming cost V 2 bases and J 7 bases; bases outside gene matches: 9. Here the CDR3 reads CASSPTPAGGKNEQFF. CDR3 DNA: TGTGCCAGCTCACCAACCCCAGCGGGAGGTAAAAATGAGCAGTTCTTC.

The V call is TRBV5-1, the J call TRBJ2-5; maybe TRBD2 (6 bases). CDR3 size: 15 residues. The germline gives CDR1 SGHRS, CDR2 YFSETQ. The V gene lost 0 bases and the J gene lost 1 base, with 10 bases spanning the gap. The DNA of the CDR3 is TGCGCCAGCAGCTTGGCTACTAGCCGCCAAGAGACCCAGTACTTC. This sequence encodes CASSLATSRQETQYF.

The genes are TRBV2 and TRBJ1-3; D perhaps matches TRBD1 (5 bases). Trimming took 5 bases from V and 0 from J, leaving 11 bases between them. CDR1 and CDR2 from the germline V gene are SNHLY and FYNNEI. The CDR3 contains 15 residues. The CDR3 nucleotides read TGTGCCAGCAGTACAGGCGTACTCTCTGGAAACACCATATATTTT. Translated, it gives CASSTGVLSGNTIYF. The full variable domain, completed using reference TRBV2 and TRBJ1-3, is EPEVTQTPSHQVTQMGQEVILRCVPISNHLYFYWYRQILGQKVEFLVSFYNNEISEKSEIFDDQFSVERPDGSNFTLKIRSTKLEDSAMYFCASSTGVLSGNTIYFGEGSWLTVV.

The chain links TRBV29-1 to TRBJ2-1, with 8 nucleotides matching TRBD2. This CDR3 is 13 amino acids long. Germline V gives CDR1 SQVTM, CDR2 ANQGSEA. V was pared by 7 bases and J by 8 bases, with 10 bases of the junction left unmatched. The CDR3 nucleotides are TGCAGCGCTAACGGGCGGGGGGCGGATGAGCAGTTCTTC. Residues: CSANGRGADEQFF.

This clone was found a few times. CDR3 residues: CASSLGTGSNYGYTF. The CDR3 region has the DNA TGTGCCAGCAGCTTAGGGACAGGCTCTAACTATGGCTACACCTTC. J is TRBJ1-2 and V is TRBV7-2; 7 bases align to TRBD1. In germline, CDR1 is SGHTA, CDR2 FQGNSA. Trimming took 1 base from V and 0 from J; bases not matched to a gene: 2. The length of the CDR3 is 15 residues.

This chain connects TRBV2 to TRBJ2-3; 11 bases agree with TRBD2. With V trimmed by 2 bases and J by 5 bases, 6 bases remained unmatched. CDR1 and CDR2 (germline): SNHLY, FYNNEI. The CDR3 has 16 amino acids. Here the CDR3 DNA reads TGTGCCAGCAGTGAATCTCTAGCGGGAGGCTTAGATACGCAGTATTTT. Translation gives CASSESLAGGLDTQYF.

In DNA, the CDR3 is TGTGCCAGCAGCCCCGACAGGGGGCGCCCCGGGGAGCTGTTTTTT. This gives the protein CASSPDRGRPGELFF. This chain uses TRBV7-2 with TRBJ2-2; 10 positions match TRBD1. The CDR3 is 15 residues long. The V and J ends lost 5 bases and 6 bases, in that order; junction bases with no gene match: 6. In germline, CDR1 is SGHTA, CDR2 FQGNSA.

This chain uses TRBV7-8 with TRBJ1-1; the D gene is possibly TRBD1 (6 bases). Germline CDR1 reads SGHVS; CDR2 reads FQNEAQ. Trimming cost V 2 bases and J 5 bases, with 15 bases left between them. There are 15 residues in the CDR3. CDR3 region: CASSLTQGFNTEAFF. The DNA for the CDR3 is TGTGCCAGCAGCTTAACACAGGGTTTCAATACTGAAGCTTTCTTT.

V gene TRBV6-1 combines with J gene TRBJ2-5; weak D call: TRBD1 (5 bases). Trimming cost V 1 base and J 4 bases, with 10 bases left between them. Germline-derived CDR1 and CDR2 are MNHNS and SASEGT. The CDR3 loop spans 14 amino acids. CDR3 in DNA: TGTGCCAGCAGTGAAGGGGCAGGGATAGAGACCCAGTACTTC. Its protein is CASSEGAGIETQYF.

The chain has TRBV19 and TRBJ2-5, with a weak D call TRBD1 (5 bases). The CDR3 length is 13 residues. From germline, CDR1 is LNHDA and CDR2 SQIVND (reference sequence). Trimming removed 4 bases at V and 2 bases at J, with 8 bases between. The CDR3 loop is CASSTGHQETQYF. The CDR3 DNA reads TGTGCCAGTAGTACCGGACATCAAGAGACCCAGTACTTC.

The chain employs TRBV18 and TRBJ2-1; 9 positions agree with TRBD2. Germline V lookup: CDR1 KGHSH, CDR2 LQKENI. V lost 4 bases and J lost 0; bases outside the gene matches: 1. This CDR3 contains 15 residues. The CDR3 here is CASSQAGGSYNEQFF. For the CDR3, the DNA is TGTGCCAGCTCACAAGCGGGAGGCTCCTACAATGAGCAGTTCTTC.

The rearrangement joins TRBV6-1 to TRBJ2-7, with 9 nucleotides matching TRBD2. CDR1 and CDR2 from the germline V gene are MNHNS and SASEGT. The CDR3 is 14 amino acids. Germline trimming cut 9 bases from V and 2 bases from J; bases unmatched to any gene: 8. In DNA form, the CDR3 reads TGTGCCAGTATTAGCGGGAGCCACCCCTACGAGCAGTACTTC. Residues: CASISGSHPYEQYF.

This clone showed up just once. V and J are TRBV5-4 and TRBJ2-2, with TRBD1 matching over 7 bases. Germline loops: CDR1 SGHNT, CDR2 YYREEE (reference sequence). The V gene end was trimmed by 0 bases and the J gene end by 14 bases; junction bases not matched to a gene: 13. This CDR3 comprises 15 residues. CDR3 in amino acids: CASSLGQGSVRGLFF. The CDR3 DNA follows: TGTGCCAGCAGCTTGGGACAGGGCTCGGTCCGGGGACTGTTTTTT.

The chain has TRBV6-5 and TRBJ2-5, with D possibly being TRBD2 (6 bases). The CDR3 is made up of 14 amino acids. The ends were cut back, 2 bases at V and 2 bases at J, with 9 bases in the middle. Germline V gene data show CDR1 as MNHEY and CDR2 as SVGAGI. The CDR3 loop reads CASSYRRGQETQYF. The CDR3 DNA is TGTGCCAGCAGTTACCGGCGGGGACAAGAGACCCAGTACTTC.

The chain joins TRBV21-1 to TRBJ2-5; the D call of TRBD2 is as the table states it, not checked on the DNA. TRBV21-1 counts as a pseudogene. CDR3 length equals 14 residues. The CDR3 DNA reads as TGTGCCAGCAGCATGGAGGGAGGGCAAGAGACCCAGTACTTC. Translating gives CASSMEGGQETQYF.

The rearrangement joins TRBV29-1 to TRBJ1-5; possible D gene TRBD1, 6 bases. The CDR3 is made up of 13 amino acids. Germline V gives CDR1 SQVTM, CDR2 ANQGSEA. The V end was cut by 6 bases, the J end by 3 bases, with 12 bases between. CDR3 nucleotides: TGCAGCGTAAGAGGGGGAAACAATCAGCCCCAGCATTTT. Amino acids: CSVRGGNNQPQHF.

A few counts support this clone. The rearrangement links TRBV19 to TRBJ1-1, with 12 bases fitting TRBD1. CDR3 length equals 14 residues. The germline V gene encodes CDR1 LNHDA and CDR2 SQIVND (reference sequence). Unmatched junction bases numbered 3, after V lost 5 bases and J lost 5 bases. The CDR3 is CASSGDRGRTEAFF. CDR3 DNA: TGTGCCAGTAGTGGGGACAGGGGGCGGACTGAAGCTTTCTTT.

This chain joins TRBV27 and TRBJ1-2, with D unresolved. V lost 4 bases, J lost 7 bases, and 13 bases lay in between. The CDR3 runs 13 residues. CDR1 and CDR2 (germline): MNHEY, SMNVEV (reference sequence). CDR3 sequence reads: CASSSTGFPGYTF. The CDR3 DNA reads as TGTGCCAGCAGTTCTACCGGGTTTCCTGGCTACACCTTC.

This chain uses TRBV7-9 with TRBJ1-4; the D gene is possibly TRBD1 (5 bases). Per the germline V gene, CDR1 is SEHNR and CDR2 is FQNEAQ (reference sequence). With 3 bases removed from V and 4 bases from J, the gap between germline ends came to 12 bases. CDR3 size: 15 residues. CDR3: CASSFEGHRNEKLFF. The CDR3 coding sequence is TGTGCCAGCAGCTTCGAAGGACACCGTAATGAAAAACTGTTTTTT.

This clone was detected a few times. The genes are TRBV6-1 and TRBJ2-3, with TRBD2 matching over 8 bases. V gave up 1 base and J gave up 1 base; unmatched junction bases: 1. Per germline, CDR1 MNHNS and CDR2 SASEGT. The CDR3 spans 15 residues. In DNA, the CDR3 is TGTGCCAGCAGTGAAGGAGCGGGAGGCACAGATACGCAGTATTTT. Translating it yields CASSEGAGGTDTQYF.

The chain combines TRBV2 with TRBJ2-5; TRBD1 agrees at 7 bases. The J call may be mistaken, given a closer DNA end match to TRBJ2-7. Germline CDR1 and CDR2: SNHLY and FYNNEI. The CDR3 runs 13 residues. The CDR3 reads CASRLQGFDEQYF. The CDR3 DNA follows: TGTGCCAGCAGACTACAGGGGTTCGACGAGCAGTACTTC.

V and J are TRBV5-4 and TRBJ2-1; D might be TRBD2 (5 bases). The CDR3 runs 15 residues. V lost 4 bases, J lost 6 bases, and 17 bases lay in between. Germline lookup yields CDR1 SGHNT and CDR2 YYREEE (reference sequence). In nucleotides, the CDR3 is TGTGCCAGCAGCCACGGAGGTCCCTCTTTCAATGAGCAGTTCTTC. Protein sequence: CASSHGGPSFNEQFF.